A selection of T cell receptor beta chains follows, all from one sample in a study of CD8+ T cells in alopecia areata. Only in-frame clones appear in the TCRdb table, and some are missing; sequencing was by immunoSEQ multiplex PCR. The sample records roughly 100,000 clones, about 40% being singletons. Here the sequenced sample was CD8+ T cells sorted from blood, taken at week 24, from a patient treated with tofacitinib. All receptors derive from a human donor with alopecia areata. CDR3s include the opening cysteine and the closing phenylalanine or tryptophan. Each record gives: D gene, J gene, CDR3 length, V gene, clone size, CDR3 protein, CDR3 DNA. The D gene is left open where the match is weak. Clone size appears in some rows only: once, few, many, or a class for an expanded clone.

d_call: NA; j_call: TRBJ2-3; cdr3_length: 13; v_call: TRBV30; clone_size: few; cdr3_aa: CAWSAVRTDTQYF; cdr3_nt: TGTGCCTGGAGTGCGGTTAGAACAGATACGCAGTATTTT
d_call: NA; j_call: TRBJ2-7; cdr3_length: 16; v_call: TRBV6-5; clone_size: once; cdr3_aa: CASSLKGGSKPYEQYF; cdr3_nt: TGTGCCAGCAGTTTAAAGGGGGGCAGCAAGCCCTACGAGCAGTACTTC
d_call: NA; j_call: TRBJ2-5; cdr3_length: 13; v_call: TRBV27; clone_size: NA; cdr3_aa: CASSLSRFGAQYF; cdr3_nt: TGTGCCAGCAGTTTATCCAGGTTTGGGGCCCAGTACTTC
d_call: TRBD1; j_call: TRBJ2-1; cdr3_length: 15; v_call: TRBV7-9; clone_size: NA; cdr3_aa: CASSPQGGPYNEQFF; cdr3_nt: TGTGCCAGCAGCCCACAGGGGGGCCCCTACAATGAGCAGTTCTTC
d_call: TRBD2; j_call: TRBJ2-7; cdr3_length: 14; v_call: TRBV14; clone_size: NA; cdr3_aa: CASSTLAEMGEQYF; cdr3_nt: TGTGCCAGCAGCACACTAGCGGAGATGGGGGAGCAGTACTTC
d_call: TRBD1; j_call: TRBJ2-1; cdr3_length: 15; v_call: TRBV25-1; clone_size: few; cdr3_aa: CASAPGTGLYNEQFF; cdr3_nt: TGTGCCAGCGCCCCCGGGACAGGGTTATACAATGAGCAGTTCTTC
d_call: TRBD2; j_call: TRBJ2-7; cdr3_length: 12; v_call: TRBV2; clone_size: many; cdr3_aa: CASGTSRYEQYF; cdr3_nt: TGTGCCAGCGGGACTAGCAGATACGAGCAGTACTTC
d_call: TRBD1; j_call: TRBJ1-4; cdr3_length: 15; v_call: TRBV29-1; clone_size: few; cdr3_aa: CSVESPRGGGEKLFF; cdr3_nt: TGCAGCGTCGAAAGTCCACGAGGGGGCGGTGAAAAACTGTTTTTT
d_call: NA; j_call: TRBJ1-5; cdr3_length: 16; v_call: TRBV28; clone_size: few; cdr3_aa: CASSSPGAGSNQPQHF; cdr3_nt: TGTGCCAGCAGTTCTCCCGGGGCGGGGAGCAATCAGCCCCAGCATTTT
d_call: NA; j_call: TRBJ1-5; cdr3_length: 14; v_call: TRBV19; clone_size: NA; cdr3_aa: CASSIKGFNQPQHF; cdr3_nt: TGTGCCAGTAGTATTAAGGGTTTCAATCAGCCCCAGCATTTT
d_call: TRBD2; j_call: TRBJ2-7; cdr3_length: 13; v_call: TRBV28; clone_size: NA; cdr3_aa: CASWTSGPYEQYF; cdr3_nt: TGTGCCAGTTGGACTAGCGGCCCTTACGAGCAGTACTTC
d_call: NA; j_call: TRBJ2-7; cdr3_length: 14; v_call: TRBV9; clone_size: once; cdr3_aa: CASSTSKDGNEQYF; cdr3_nt: TGTGCCAGCAGTACCTCGAAGGATGGGAACGAGCAGTACTTC
d_call: NA; j_call: TRBJ2-7; cdr3_length: 14; v_call: TRBV7-9; clone_size: few; cdr3_aa: CASSLYGQPYEQYF; cdr3_nt: TGTGCCAGCAGCTTATATGGACAGCCCTACGAGCAGTACTTC
d_call: TRBD2; j_call: TRBJ2-5; cdr3_length: 20; v_call: TRBV30; clone_size: NA; cdr3_aa: CAWSATRTSGRYGYEETQYF; cdr3_nt: TGTGCCTGGAGTGCAACAAGGACTAGCGGGAGATATGGGTACGAAGAGACCCAGTACTTC
d_call: NA; j_call: TRBJ2-7; cdr3_length: 19; v_call: TRBV13; clone_size: NA; cdr3_aa: CASSSQDRRGVVSPYEQYF; cdr3_nt: TGTGCCAGCAGCTCCCAAGACCGGCGGGGAGTAGTATCTCCCTACGAGCAGTACTTC
d_call: NA; j_call: TRBJ1-5; cdr3_length: 16; v_call: TRBV7-6; clone_size: few; cdr3_aa: CASSDNARGGNQPQHF; cdr3_nt: TGTGCCAGCAGCGACAACGCCAGGGGAGGCAATCAGCCCCAGCATTTT
d_call: NA; j_call: TRBJ2-2; cdr3_length: 13; v_call: TRBV19; clone_size: few; cdr3_aa: CASNRGGTGELFF; cdr3_nt: TGTGCCAGTAACCGCGGCGGGACCGGGGAGCTGTTTTTT
d_call: NA; j_call: TRBJ1-1; cdr3_length: 11; v_call: TRBV6-6; clone_size: few; cdr3_aa: CASGRAPEAFF; cdr3_nt: TGTGCCAGCGGGCGGGCCCCTGAAGCTTTCTTT
d_call: NA; j_call: TRBJ2-7; cdr3_length: 17; v_call: TRBV13; clone_size: few; cdr3_aa: CASSPPGEGPSPYEQYF; cdr3_nt: TGTGCCAGCAGCCCGCCGGGCGAGGGGCCATCCCCCTACGAGCAGTACTTC
d_call: NA; j_call: TRBJ1-3; cdr3_length: 17; v_call: TRBV4-2; clone_size: NA; cdr3_aa: CASSLRKGPISGNTIYF; cdr3_nt: TGTGCCAGCAGCCTACGCAAGGGGCCAATCTCTGGAAACACCATATATTTT
d_call: TRBD1; j_call: TRBJ2-5; cdr3_length: 15; v_call: TRBV5-1; clone_size: NA; cdr3_aa: CASTDRARHQETQYF; cdr3_nt: TGCGCCAGCACCGACAGGGCGAGACACCAAGAGACCCAGTACTTC
d_call: NA; j_call: TRBJ2-2; cdr3_length: 17; v_call: TRBV27; clone_size: few; cdr3_aa: CASSYGLGDARPGELFF; cdr3_nt: TGTGCCAGCAGTTACGGGTTGGGGGACGCCCGCCCCGGGGAGCTGTTTTTT
d_call: TRBD2; j_call: TRBJ2-4; cdr3_length: 13; v_call: TRBV5-6; clone_size: NA; cdr3_aa: CASSPGPGLGQYF; cdr3_nt: TGTGCCAGCAGCCCCGGCCCGGGACTAGGGCAGTACTTC
d_call: NA; j_call: TRBJ2-3; cdr3_length: 14; v_call: TRBV7-3; clone_size: NA; cdr3_aa: CASSFYLRADTQYF; cdr3_nt: TGTGCCAGCAGCTTCTACCTGAGGGCAGATACGCAGTATTTT
d_call: NA; j_call: TRBJ2-4; cdr3_length: 16; v_call: TRBV15; clone_size: NA; cdr3_aa: CATSRDARVPKNIQYF; cdr3_nt: TGTGCCACCAGCAGAGATGCACGGGTCCCCAAAAACATTCAGTACTTC
d_call: TRBD1; j_call: TRBJ2-7; cdr3_length: 14; v_call: TRBV27; clone_size: NA; cdr3_aa: CASSPRTGGLEQYF; cdr3_nt: TGTGCCAGCAGTCCTCGGACAGGGGGGCTCGAGCAGTACTTC
d_call: TRBD2; j_call: TRBJ2-1; cdr3_length: 17; v_call: TRBV30; clone_size: NA; cdr3_aa: CAWSGEEREGSYNEQFF; cdr3_nt: TGTGCCTGGAGCGGTGAGGAGCGGGAGGGCTCCTACAATGAGCAGTTCTTC
d_call: NA; j_call: TRBJ2-2; cdr3_length: 11; v_call: TRBV9; clone_size: NA; cdr3_aa: CASSVGGELFF; cdr3_nt: TGTGCCAGCAGCGTAGGAGGGGAGCTGTTTTTT
d_call: TRBD1; j_call: TRBJ1-2; cdr3_length: 14; v_call: TRBV7-2; clone_size: NA; cdr3_aa: CASSTTGGRNGYTF; cdr3_nt: TGTGCCAGCAGCACTACAGGGGGCAGGAATGGCTACACCTTC
d_call: NA; j_call: TRBJ2-5; cdr3_length: 12; v_call: TRBV27; clone_size: NA; cdr3_aa: CASSYLQETQYF; cdr3_nt: TGTGCCAGCAGTTACCTCCAAGAGACCCAGTACTTC
d_call: TRBD2; j_call: TRBJ2-2; cdr3_length: 15; v_call: TRBV5-1; clone_size: NA; cdr3_aa: CASSLEASGSGELFF; cdr3_nt: TGCGCCAGCAGCTTGGAGGCTAGCGGGAGTGGGGAGCTGTTTTTT
d_call: NA; j_call: TRBJ2-2; cdr3_length: 13; v_call: TRBV29-1; clone_size: NA; cdr3_aa: CSGDATNTGELFF; cdr3_nt: TGCAGCGGGGACGCCACGAACACCGGGGAGCTGTTTTTT
d_call: NA; j_call: TRBJ1-2; cdr3_length: 14; v_call: TRBV27; clone_size: few; cdr3_aa: CASSRGWGDYGYTF; cdr3_nt: TGTGCCAGCAGCCGAGGGTGGGGAGACTATGGCTACACCTTC
d_call: NA; j_call: TRBJ2-2; cdr3_length: 14; v_call: TRBV4-1; clone_size: NA; cdr3_aa: CASSQEPGTGELFF; cdr3_nt: TGCGCCAGCAGCCAAGAGCCGGGAACCGGGGAGCTGTTTTTT
d_call: NA; j_call: TRBJ1-2; cdr3_length: 11; v_call: TRBV2; clone_size: NA; cdr3_aa: CASSTNRVDTF; cdr3_nt: TGTGCCAGCAGTACGAACAGGGTCGACACCTTC
d_call: TRBD1; j_call: TRBJ2-1; cdr3_length: 13; v_call: TRBV2; clone_size: NA; cdr3_aa: CASRDRDRREQFF; cdr3_nt: TGTGCCAGCAGAGACCGGGACAGACGCGAGCAGTTCTTC
d_call: TRBD1; j_call: TRBJ2-3; cdr3_length: 14; v_call: TRBV2; clone_size: few; cdr3_aa: CASSEAVGGGTQYF; cdr3_nt: TGTGCCAGCAGTGAAGCGGTAGGGGGCGGTACGCAGTATTTT
d_call: NA; j_call: TRBJ2-3; cdr3_length: 14; v_call: TRBV29-1; clone_size: NA; cdr3_aa: CSVVLPQGFDTQYF; cdr3_nt: TGCAGCGTTGTCCTTCCCCAGGGGTTTGATACGCAGTATTTT